What follows are 15 T cell receptor beta chains derived from one specimen sequenced in a study of T-cell reconstitution after alpha-beta-depleted transplantation in children. Researchers prepared the TCRbeta library using unique molecular identifiers, the study reports. MiXCR, run by TCRdb on the PCR reads, gives a single entry per CDR3 protein. The profile covers hundreds of thousands of distinct CDR3 sequences, with 16% appearing a single time and 1.1% taken by the ten largest. The sequenced sample was PBMCs from the stem cell graft donor, obtained from the stem cell graft. The receptors originated from a human donor who donated a stem cell graft to a child with acute myeloid leukemia.

This clonotype was seen ten or more times. This chain joins TRBV24-1 and TRBJ2-5, with TRBD1 as a possible D gene (6 bases). V lost 3 bases and J 4 bases, leaving 14 bases between the germline ends. Germline V gene sequence: CDR1 KGHDR, CDR2 SFDVKD. There are 15 residues in the CDR3. CDR3 loop: CATSDPRRGRETQYF. The CDR3 nucleotides read TGTGCCACCAGTGATCCTCGCAGGGGACGAGAGACCCAGTACTTC.

This clonotype turned up a few times. The chain links TRBV3-1 to TRBJ2-3; no definite D call. CDR1 is LGHDT, CDR2 YNNKEL, per germline (reference sequence). Trimming shortened V by 3 bases and J by 1 base, and 11 bases separated the two germline ends. The CDR3 runs 15 residues. The CDR3, as DNA: TGTGCCAGCAGCCAGTCTGCGGTCCGCACAGATACGCAGTATTTT. It specifies CASSQSAVRTDTQYF.

The rearrangement links TRBV18 to TRBJ1-5, with unresolved D. Germline V gives CDR1 KGHSH, CDR2 LQKENI. V dropped 3 bases and J dropped 3 bases, with 9 bases sitting between them. This CDR3 region has 14 residues. CDR3 loop: CASSPRRYNQPQHF. The CDR3, as DNA: TGTGCCAGCTCACCGCGCCGCTACAATCAGCCCCAGCATTTT.

This clonotype was observed at least ten times. V gene TRBV6-5 combines with J gene TRBJ1-2; D is uncertain. CDR3 size: 15 residues. The germline V and J ends were trimmed by 0 bases and 6 bases, with 14 bases remaining between them. Germline CDR1 and CDR2: MNHEY and SVGAGI. The DNA for the CDR3 is TGTGCCAGCAGTTACTCGCGGGGTGGGCGAAATGGCTACACCTTC. Translated: CASSYSRGGRNGYTF.

The V and J genes are TRBV5-8 and TRBJ1-5; D is unclear. Per the germline V gene, CDR1 is SGHTS and CDR2 is YDEGEE. The CDR3 consists of 13 residues. V dropped 1 base and J dropped 4 bases, with 6 bases sitting between them. CDR3: CASSLRLNQPQHF. As DNA, the CDR3 is TGTGCCAGCAGCTTGCGCCTTAATCAGCCCCAGCATTTT.

This clonotype has ten or more counts. V and J are TRBV20-1 and TRBJ2-3, with 7 nucleotides matching TRBD1. J gave up 1 base and V 4 bases, and 2 bases lay outside the gene matches. This CDR3 region has 13 residues. Looked up from germline, CDR1 is DFQATT and CDR2 is SNEGSKA (reference sequence). CDR3 sequence: CSATTGGTDTQYF. The CDR3 nucleotides read TGCAGTGCTACAACAGGGGGCACAGATACGCAGTATTTT.

The table lists this clonotype with a few counts. This rearrangement joins TRBV30 to TRBJ2-5; D possibly corresponds to TRBD2 (7 bases). Germline CDR1 and CDR2: GTSNPN and SVGIG (reference sequence). Deletions cut 3 bases from V and 1 base from J, with 15 bases between. The CDR3 runs 15 residues. In nucleotides, the CDR3 is TGTGCCTGGAGCGGGGTAGGGGGGGTCCAAGAGACCCAGTACTTC. Protein sequence: CAWSGVGGVQETQYF.

V is TRBV5-1 and J is TRBJ1-4; no firm D call. This CDR3 comprises 15 residues. Germline assignment: CDR1 SGHRS and CDR2 YFSETQ. Trimming removed 0 bases from V and 2 bases from J, with 8 bases in between. The CDR3 DNA is TGCGCCAGCAGCTTGGATACGGGCACTAATGAAAAACTGTTTTTT. Amino acids: CASSLDTGTNEKLFF.

This clonotype occurred a few times. This chain links TRBV12-3 or TRBV12-4 with TRBJ2-1; 8 bases are a match to TRBD1. This CDR3 is built from 14 residues. The V and J ends lost 3 bases and 5 bases, in that order; junction bases with no gene match: 3. CDR3 residues: CASSFWTGNNEQFF. DNA for the CDR3: TGTGCCAGCAGTTTCTGGACAGGGAACAATGAGCAGTTCTTC.

This clonotype was recorded many times. The rearrangement uses TRBV12-3 or TRBV12-4 and TRBJ2-3, with 7 bases identical to TRBD2. V trimming: 1 base; J trimming: 2 bases; junction bases outside the gene matches: 6. This CDR3 has 16 residues. CDR3 sequence: CASSLGVAGFTDTQYF. CDR3 sequence (DNA): TGTGCCAGCAGTTTAGGGGTAGCGGGCTTCACAGATACGCAGTATTTT.

This clonotype was detected ten times or more. This chain connects TRBV29-1 to TRBJ1-2, with 10 bases identical to TRBD1. The V segment lost 5 bases and the J segment 4 bases; nucleotides outside the gene matches: 13. This CDR3 region has 16 residues. CDR1 and CDR2 from the germline V gene are SQVTM and ANQGSEA. The CDR3 region has the DNA TGCAGCGTTACAACGGGACAGGGGTTGACGGGCTATGGCTACACCTTC. Amino acids: CSVTTGQGLTGYGYTF.

Only a few counts were recorded for this clonotype. The chain uses TRBV12-3 or TRBV12-4 and TRBJ2-2; D remains unclear. This CDR3 contains 11 residues. Trimming took off 8 bases at V and 11 bases at J, with 12 bases between the two ends. CDR3 DNA: TGTGCCAGCGGGCGACGGCAAGAGCTGTTTTTT. This sequence encodes CASGRRQELFF.

This clonotype was counted many times. The chain has TRBV20-1 and TRBJ1-6; no definite D call. Germline V gives CDR1 DFQATT, CDR2 SNEGSKA (reference sequence). V gave up 6 bases and J gave up 14 bases, with 20 bases separating them. The CDR3 covers 13 residues. The CDR3 here is CSALEILFGTLHF. In DNA, the CDR3 is TGCAGTGCCCTAGAGATATTGTTTGGAACCCTCCACTTT.

The chain employs TRBV5-5 and TRBJ2-7; possibly TRBD1 or TRBD2 for D (5 bases each). The CDR3 totals 14 residues. V lost 1 base to trimming and J lost 2 bases, with 10 bases between them. CDR1 is SGHKS and CDR2 is YYEKEE in the germline V gene (reference sequence). This CDR3 is CASSLRRGPYEQYV. For the CDR3, the DNA is TGTGCCAGCAGCTTGAGAAGGGGACCCTACGAGCAGTACGTC.

This clonotype has a handful of counts. V gene TRBV5-5 combines with J gene TRBJ2-2, with D perhaps TRBD2 (6 bases). CDR1 SGHKS and CDR2 YYEKEE come from the germline V gene (reference sequence). The CDR3 loop spans 15 amino acids. V shed 5 bases and J shed 2 bases, with 13 bases lying between them. Here the CDR3 DNA reads TGTGCCAGCAGGTCCACAGGACTAAACACCGGGGAGCTGTTTTTT. Amino acid sequence: CASRSTGLNTGELFF.